These 29 T cell receptor beta chains were sequenced from one sample in a study of blood T cells in healthy people across ages. Then a second PCR, running roughly 7 to 12 cycles, was carried out with a sample-barcoded 5' primer and a J-beta primer mix. Each CDR3 protein is one row after TCRdb ran MiXCR on the 5' RACE reads. The sample has fewer than 950,000 distinct CDR3 sequences, about 53% seen once. Sequencing was done on a sample of blood. The receptors come from a man aged 80 or over in good health.

V is TRBV5-1 and J is TRBJ1-1; D unclear. V lost 4 bases to trimming and J lost 1 base, with 11 bases between them. CDR1 is SGHRS and CDR2 is YFSETQ in the germline V gene. The CDR3 length is 14 residues. In nucleotides, the CDR3 is TGCGCCAGCAGCCAGTTGGACGGGAACACTGAAGCTTTCTTT. Protein product: CASSQLDGNTEAFF.

The table lists this clonotype with a few counts. The gene calls are TRBV10-2 and TRBJ2-7; D unclear. Germline V gives CDR1 WSHSY, CDR2 SAAADI. The V end was cut by 2 bases, the J end by 7 bases, with 12 bases between. The CDR3 spans 13 residues. The CDR3 DNA reads as TGCGCCAGCAGTGAGATCCCTTACAATGAGCAGTACTTC. This translates into CASSEIPYNEQYF.

This chain links TRBV2 with TRBJ2-1, with TRBD2 matching over 9 bases. The DNA end is more similar to TRBJ2-7, so the J call may be wrong. The CDR3 contains 15 residues. CDR1 is SNHLY and CDR2 is FYNNEI in the germline V gene. As DNA, the CDR3 is TGTGCCAGCAGTGAGGGCCTAGCGGGGTACAATGAGCAGTACTTC. Protein product: CASSEGLAGYNEQYF.

The rearrangement links TRBV27 to TRBJ1-1; D is undetermined. The CDR3 covers 14 residues. Trimming took off 6 bases at V and 5 bases at J, with 16 bases between the two ends. CDR1 is MNHEY and CDR2 is SMNVEV in the germline V gene (reference sequence). As DNA, the CDR3 is TGTGCCAGCAGCGCGCTCTTGGCAGGTACTGAAGCTTTCTTT. Protein product: CASSALLAGTEAFF.

A note on this clonotype: Here the CDR3 omits its conserved ending phenylalanine or tryptophan, so a read error is the likely source. This sequence joins TRBV20-1 and TRBJ2-4; D is unclear. The V and J ends lost 0 bases and 5 bases respectively, with 5 bases between them. The length of the CDR3 is 12 residues. Germline values: CDR1 DFQATT, CDR2 SNEGSKA (reference sequence). CDR3 protein: CSARDRENIQYL. For the CDR3, the DNA is TGCAGTGCTAGAGATCGGGAAAACATTCAGTACTTA.

This clonotype was counted a few times. The rearrangement joins TRBV20-1 to TRBJ2-5, with 7 bases matching TRBD1. Germline loops: CDR1 DFQATT, CDR2 SNEGSKA (reference sequence). The CDR3 extends over 15 amino acids. Losses at the gene ends were 1 base for V and 11 bases for J; bases not matched to a gene: 16. The CDR3 spells CSARAQGQRSWEQYF. For the CDR3, the DNA is TGCAGTGCTAGAGCTCAGGGACAGCGCTCGTGGGAGCAGTACTTC.

The chain employs TRBV24-1 and TRBJ2-7; no clear D gene. Trimming pared 6 bases from V and 2 bases from J, leaving 10 bases between. Germline CDR1 KGHDR, CDR2 SFDVKD. The CDR3 is 13 amino acids. The CDR3 spells CATSSGSPYEQYF. The CDR3 nucleotides read TGTGCCACCAGTTCGGGCAGTCCCTACGAGCAGTACTTC.

This clonotype was observed a single time. One end of the junction varies from germline; a read error may be responsible. This sequence joins TRBV2 and TRBJ1-5, with D hard to call. Germline lookup yields CDR1 SNHLY and CDR2 FYNNEI. CDR3 length equals 13 residues. The CDR3 DNA is TGTGCCAGCAGCCGGGGAGGCAATCGGCCCCAGCATTTT. It specifies CASSRGGNRPQHF.

Details on this clonotype: The junction shows a germline mismatch at one end, possibly a read error. The V and J genes are TRBV5-1 and TRBJ2-2; 9 bases match TRBD1. Germline V gene data show CDR1 as SGHRS and CDR2 as YFSETQ. CDR3 length equals 15 residues. The CDR3 DNA reads as TGCGCCAGCGGCTTCGGACAGGGGACCACCGGGGAGCTGTTTTTT. Amino acids: CASGFGQGTTGELFF.

The chain carries TRBV12-3 or TRBV12-4 and TRBJ1-2; a possible D gene is TRBD1 (5 bases). This CDR3 is built from 13 residues. Trimming took 7 bases from V and 2 from J, leaving 11 bases between them. CDR3 in amino acids: CASTPQENYGYTF. The CDR3 DNA is TGTGCCAGCACCCCACAGGAAAACTATGGCTACACCTTC.

The rearrangement links TRBV27 to TRBJ2-1; D is unclear. The CDR3 is 14 residues long. The germline V gene encodes CDR1 MNHEY and CDR2 SMNVEV (reference sequence). Trimming cost V 4 bases and J 4 bases, with 11 bases left between them. The CDR3 DNA reads as TGTGCCAGCAGTTCCGTCCCGTCGTACAATGAGCAGTTCTTC. Its translation is CASSSVPSYNEQFF.

This clonotype was recorded once. The rearrangement uses TRBV6-5 and TRBJ2-3; 10 nucleotides align to TRBD2. Germline assignment: CDR1 MNHEY and CDR2 SVGAGI. After removal of 6 bases from V and 10 bases from J, the junction contained 10 bases not matched to a gene. The CDR3 is made up of 14 amino acids. The CDR3 DNA follows: TGTGCCAGCAGCAGCCGACTAGCGGGTTTTGCGCAGTATTTT. This codes for CASSSRLAGFAQYF.

The chain recombines TRBV9 with TRBJ2-7, with D possibly TRBD2 on 5 matching bases. Germline V gene data show CDR1 as SGDLS and CDR2 as YYNGEE. V shed 0 bases and J shed 7 bases, with 20 bases lying between them. The CDR3 spans 16 residues. CDR3: CASSVDGGSAPNEQYF. The CDR3 bases are TGTGCCAGCAGCGTAGATGGTGGGAGTGCTCCGAATGAGCAGTACTTC.

The chain is built from TRBV6-5 and TRBJ2-3; 9 bases line up with TRBD1. Germline CDR1 and CDR2: MNHEY and SVGAGI. This CDR3 comprises 15 residues. V was clipped by 4 bases and J by 14 bases; unmatched bases: 16. CDR3 region: CASSFVDRGHRDAYF. CDR3 DNA: TGTGCCAGCAGTTTCGTGGACAGGGGACACAGAGACGCGTATTTT.

The chain combines TRBV10-3 with TRBJ2-1; 11 bases map to TRBD1. V shed 6 bases and J 8 bases; nucleotides not matched to a gene: 9. Germline CDR1 and CDR2: ENHRY and SYGVKD. The CDR3 sequence is 15 residues long. The CDR3 protein is CAIREGTGGLDEQFF. The CDR3 nucleotides are TGTGCCATCAGGGAAGGGACAGGGGGTCTGGATGAGCAGTTCTTC.

This clonotype was detected a few times. J is TRBJ2-3 and V is TRBV7-2, with 9 bases matching TRBD1. In germline, CDR1 is SGHTA, CDR2 FQGNSA. This CDR3 spans 14 amino acids. V dropped 4 bases and J dropped 4; count of bases not matched to a gene: 3. CDR3 nucleotides: TGTGCCAGCAGCTGGACAGGGGTGGCAGATACGCAGTATTTT. Amino acid sequence: CASSWTGVADTQYF.

In its sample, this clonotype was seen a few times. The V and J genes are TRBV7-8 and TRBJ2-7; either TRBD1 or TRBD2 may fit D (5 bases each). Germline CDR1 is SGHVS and CDR2 is FQNEAQ. The V gene lost 1 base and the J gene lost 2 bases, with 9 bases spanning the gap. This CDR3 contains 14 residues. The CDR3 bases are TGTGCCAGCAGCTTAGTCGGGGACGCCTACGAGCAGTACTTC. This codes for CASSLVGDAYEQYF.

The table lists this clonotype with a few counts. This sequence joins TRBV9 and TRBJ2-3; TRBD2 might be the D (5 bases). The germline V gene has CDR1 SGDLS and CDR2 YYNGEE. This CDR3 is 17 amino acids long. V lost 0 bases and J lost 0, with 14 bases in between. The CDR3 sequence is CASSVGPAVSSTDTQYF. Here the CDR3 DNA reads TGTGCCAGCAGCGTAGGGCCAGCGGTCTCTAGCACAGATACGCAGTATTTT. Variable domain in full (rest from reference TRBV9 and TRBJ2-3): DSGVTQTPKHLITATGQRVTLRCSPRSGDLSVYWYQQSLDQGLQFLIQYYNGEERAKGNILERFSAQQFPDLHSELNLSSLELGDSALYFCASSVGPAVSSTDTQYFGPGTRLTVL.

Only a few counts were recorded for this clonotype. V gene TRBV6-5 combines with J gene TRBJ2-7; D unresolved. The germline V gene has CDR1 MNHEY and CDR2 SVGAGI. V was pared by 6 bases and J by 7 bases, with 16 bases between. CDR3 length equals 13 residues. The CDR3 nucleotides read TGTGCCAGCAGCCCCTTGGGCGAAATGGAGCAGTACTTC. Translation: CASSPLGEMEQYF.

This clonotype was counted between two and nine times. V and J are TRBV5-1 and TRBJ2-7, with D tentatively TRBD2 (6 bases). Trimming removed 3 bases at V and 2 bases at J, with 12 bases between. CDR3 length: 14 residues. Germline loops: CDR1 SGHRS, CDR2 YFSETQ. The CDR3 loop is CASSYAGLPYEQYF. The CDR3 bases are TGCGCCAGCAGCTACGCGGGACTCCCCTACGAGCAGTACTTC.

Of note for this clonotype: This may come from a read error, since a much larger clone is one base off. The V and J genes are TRBV7-2 and TRBJ2-7, with D unclear. The CDR3 runs 14 residues. The germline CDR1 and CDR2 sequences are SGHTA and FQGNSA. V lost 5 bases and J lost 2, with 13 bases in between. This chain's CDR3 is CASSVGINTYEQYF. As DNA, the CDR3 is TGTGCCAGCAGCGTAGGAATTAATACCTACGAGCAGTACTTC.

This chain links TRBV9 with TRBJ2-3; TRBD2 matches 8 bases. Germline CDR1 SGDLS, CDR2 YYNGEE. V was pared by 2 bases and J by 5 bases, with 7 bases of the junction left unmatched. The CDR3 runs to 15 residues. CDR3: CASSVEAGGRDTQYF. CDR3 in DNA: TGTGCCAGCAGCGTGGAGGCGGGGGGTCGAGATACGCAGTATTTT. The variable domain in full, completed from reference TRBV9 and TRBJ2-3, reads DSGVTQTPKHLITATGQRVTLRCSPRSGDLSVYWYQQSLDQGLQFLIQYYNGEERAKGNILERFSAQQFPDLHSELNLSSLELGDSALYFCASSVEAGGRDTQYFGPGTRLTVL.

This rearrangement joins TRBV2 to TRBJ2-7; D is possibly TRBD1 (6 bases). This CDR3 spans 17 amino acids. Germline lookup yields CDR1 SNHLY and CDR2 FYNNEI. The V gene lost 2 bases and the J gene lost 2 bases, with 19 bases spanning the gap. This CDR3 is CASSENLGAPHTYEQYF. CDR3 DNA: TGTGCCAGCAGTGAAAATTTGGGGGCGCCTCATACCTACGAGCAGTACTTC.

The sample holds one count of this clonotype. The rearrangement uses TRBV9 and TRBJ2-1; maybe TRBD2 (7 bases). Per the germline V gene, CDR1 is SGDLS and CDR2 is YYNGEE. This CDR3 spans 16 amino acids. V was cut by 4 bases and J by 4 bases, with 18 bases left in between. In nucleotides, the CDR3 is TGTGCCAGCAGCCCGCCAGGGGAGCGGGGTTACAATGAGCAGTTCTTC. It encodes CASSPPGERGYNEQFF.

The chain has TRBV9 and TRBJ2-1; the match to TRBD1 covers 9 bases. With the DNA end fitting TRBJ2-7 better, the J assignment may be wrong. The CDR3 loop spans 16 amino acids. The germline V gene encodes CDR1 SGDLS and CDR2 YYNGEE. Written as DNA, the CDR3 is TGTGCCAGCAGCGTCGGATCCGGGACAGGGTACAATGAGCAGTACTTC. Protein product: CASSVGSGTGYNEQYF.

This clonotype turned up a few times. V usage is TRBV20-1 and J usage is TRBJ2-7; TRBD2 is a possible D gene (6 bases). V lost 3 bases and J lost 6, with 18 bases in between. Germline loops: CDR1 DFQATT, CDR2 SNEGSKA (reference sequence). The CDR3 runs to 14 residues. For the CDR3, the DNA is TGCAGTGCTAGGGCCGGGGGATTAAGTAGCGAGCAGTACTTC. Amino acids: CSARAGGLSSEQYF.

J is TRBJ2-1 and V is TRBV2; perhaps TRBD2 as D (6 bases). Germline assignment: CDR1 SNHLY and CDR2 FYNNEI. The V end lost 7 bases, the J end lost 7 bases, and 20 bases lay between the germline ends. CDR3 length: 15 amino acids. The CDR3 loop is CASNRLAPVLNEQFF. CDR3 coding DNA: TGTGCCAGCAACCGGCTAGCGCCTGTCCTTAATGAGCAGTTCTTC. Using reference TRBV2 and TRBJ2-1 for the parts outside the CDR3, the full variable domain is EPEVTQTPSHQVTQMGQEVILRCVPISNHLYFYWYRQILGQKVEFLVSFYNNEISEKSEIFDDQFSVERPDGSNFTLKIRSTKLEDSAMYFCASNRLAPVLNEQFFGPGTRLTVL.

This chain joins TRBV20-1 and TRBJ2-5; 7 bases align to TRBD2. This CDR3 has 15 amino acids. Trimming removed 1 base from V and 1 base from J; junction bases left unmatched: 6. In germline, CDR1 is DFQATT, CDR2 SNEGSKA (reference sequence). The CDR3 region has the DNA TGCAGTGCTAGAGGGGATAGCGGGCTCCAAGAGACCCAGTACTTC. This translates into CSARGDSGLQETQYF.

The gene calls are TRBV2 and TRBJ2-5, with a tentative D call TRBD2 (6 bases). The germline gives CDR1 SNHLY, CDR2 FYNNEI. V was trimmed by 4 bases and J by 1 base, leaving 13 bases between them. This CDR3 region has 15 residues. The CDR3 here is CASSGVSGTQETQYF. The CDR3 coding sequence is TGTGCCAGCAGTGGGGTTAGCGGAACCCAAGAGACCCAGTACTTC.